This T cell receptor beta chain was captured by sequencing in a study of tumour-infiltrating T cells in Burkitt lymphoma. TCRdb's table, derived via immunoSEQ multiplex PCR, lists solely in-frame clones and lacks some. The data hold around 14,000 clones, with approximately 82% observed a single time. Germline V CDR1 and CDR2: SNHLY, FYNNEI. Deletions cut 4 bases from V and 9 bases from J, with 7 bases between. The CDR3 runs 11 residues. This clone has just a few counts. The chain joins TRBV2 to TRBJ2-1; unclear D gene. Sequencing was performed on tumor tissue. This TCR derives from a human donor with diffuse large B-cell lymphoma. This CDR3 reads CASSGPGEQFF. CDR3 sequence (DNA): TGTGCCAGCAGTGGGCCTGGTGAGCAGTTCTTC.